These T cell receptor beta chains were read from a single sample in a study of graft-versus-host responses after intestinal transplantation. Libraries were prepared by immunoSEQ multiplex PCR; TCRdb keeps only in-frame clonotypes and omits some of them. The sample yields about 130,000 clones, about 92% seen once. No antigen is known for these receptors. Sample: unstimulated CD4+ T cells sorted from spleen or lymph node cells, taken before intestinal transplant. These receptors were obtained from a human donor who received an intestinal transplant. Each CDR3 is given with its conserved first and last residue. A D gene is named only where the DNA matches it firmly. A row's size may be missing; if present it is once, few, many or a size class.

TRBJ2-5 | TRBV19 | TRBD1 | . | TGTGCCAGTAGTGGACAGGGGAAGGTGGCTGAGACCCAGTACTTC | CASSGQGKVAETQYF
TRBJ2-5 | TRBV5-4 | TRBD1 | . | TGTGCCAGCAGCTTCCGACAGGGGGCGTCGGAGACCCAGTACTTC | CASSFRQGASETQYF
TRBJ2-3 | TRBV4-1 | . | . | TGCGCCAGCAGCCTCTGGGGGGAGCCCAGCACAGATACGCAGTATTTT | CASSLWGEPSTDTQYF
TRBJ1-1 | TRBV6-5 | . | . | TGTGCCAGCAGTTACTCACCTCGGACGTTCACTGAAGCTTTCTTT | CASSYSPRTFTEAFF
TRBJ2-2 | TRBV7-2 | TRBD2 | . | TGTGCCAGCAGTACGCAGCGGGGATACACCGGGGAGCTGTTTTTT | CASSTQRGYTGELFF
TRBJ2-2 | TRBV5-1 | TRBD2 | . | TGCGCCAGCAGCGCCCCTAGCGGGAGGAACACCGGGGAGCTGTTTTTT | CASSAPSGRNTGELFF
TRBJ1-2 | TRBV10-3 | . | few | TGTGCCACCCAACAGGGCGGGAACTATGGCTACACCTTC | CATQQGGNYGYTF
TRBJ2-5 | TRBV27 | TRBD1 | . | TGTGCCAGCAGTTTAGGAGACAGGGTTGAGACCCAGTACTTC | CASSLGDRVETQYF
TRBJ1-3 | TRBV21-1 | . | . | TGTGCCAGCAGCAAGGGGGGTTACTCTGGAAACACCATATATTTT | CASSKGGYSGNTIYF
TRBJ1-2 | TRBV5-1 | . | once | TGCGCCAGCAGCTCAAGTGGGGGGGACTATGGCTACACCTTC | CASSSSGGDYGYTF
TRBJ1-4 | TRBV6-5 | TRBD1 | . | TGTGCCAGCAGTTACTCCCACAGGGGGATCAATGAAAAACTGTTTTTT | CASSYSHRGINEKLFF
TRBJ1-2 | TRBV6-5 | . | . | TGTGCCACCGAGGACTTTTACTATGGCTACACCTTC | CATEDFYYGYTF
TRBJ2-5 | TRBV4-1 | TRBD2 | . | TGCGCCAGCAGCCCGAGCCCTAGCGGGGGGTACCAAGAGACCCAGTACTTC | CASSPSPSGGYQETQYF
TRBJ2-2 | TRBV4-1 | . | . | TGCGCCAGCAACCAAGTGAAACACACCGGGGAGCTGTTTTTT | CASNQVKHTGELFF
TRBJ2-4 | TRBV15 | TRBD1 | . | TGTGCCACCAGCAAAGGGACAGGGGGGGAAAACATTCAGTACTTC | CATSKGTGGENIQYF
TRBJ2-3 | TRBV2 | . | few | TGTGCCAGCAGTGAAGGGGATACGCAGTATTTT | CASSEGDTQYF
TRBJ2-7 | TRBV18 | TRBD2 | . | TGTGCCAGCTTACCGGCGGGGGGCCCCTACGAGCAGTACTTC | CASLPAGGPYEQYF
TRBJ2-1 | TRBV5-1 | . | . | TGCGCCAGCAGCTTGGGAAGGGGCGACAATGAGCAGTTCTTC | CASSLGRGDNEQFF
TRBJ1-2 | TRBV5-4 | TRBD1 | . | TGTGCCAGCAGCGCAGACAGGGTTTATGGCTACACCTTC | CASSADRVYGYTF
TRBJ2-1 | TRBV7-9 | . | once | TGTGCCAGCAGCACTACAGTTGCAAGCTCCTACAATGAGCAGTTCTTC | CASSTTVASSYNEQFF
TRBJ2-5 | TRBV10-3 | TRBD2 | . | TGTGCCGCTAGGGGGGGACTAGTCGAGACCCAGTACTTC | CAARGGLVETQYF
TRBJ2-7 | TRBV7-7 | . | . | TGTGCCAGCAGCCCATCATTGTCCTACGAGCAGTACTTC | CASSPSLSYEQYF
TRBJ2-7 | TRBV7-4 | . | . | TGTGCCAGCAGCTCAGCGGGGACAGGACCTCTAGAGCAGTACTTC | CASSSAGTGPLEQYF
TRBJ1-1 | TRBV2 | . | . | TGTGCCAGCAGTGTCGTGGGGACTGAAGCTTTCTTT | CASSVVGTEAFF
TRBJ1-1 | TRBV29-1 | . | . | TGCAGCGTTTCTCCAGGGGCTGGGACTGAAGCTTTCTTT | CSVSPGAGTEAFF
TRBJ2-3 | TRBV5-1 | . | . | TGCGCCAGCAGCCACGCGGACGCGTCCACAGATACGCAGTATTTT | CASSHADASTDTQYF
TRBJ1-1 | TRBV29-1 | . | . | TGCAGCGTGGGGGGGATTGAAGCTTTCTTT | CSVGGIEAFF
TRBJ2-1 | TRBV5-1 | . | . | TGCGCCAGCAGTACGGATGGGGGCAATGAGCAGTTCTTC | CASSTDGGNEQFF
TRBJ2-2 | TRBV27 | . | . | TGTGCCAGCAGTTTTAGGGACATAGGCGGGGGCGACACCGGGGAGCTGTTTTTT | CASSFRDIGGGDTGELFF
TRBJ2-3 | TRBV6-4 | . | . | TGTGCCAGCAGCCCCTCCCTCTCCACAGATACGCAGTATTTT | CASSPSLSTDTQYF
TRBJ2-3 | TRBV5-1 | . | . | TGCGCCAGCACCAAGAGGGATACGCAGTATTTT | CASTKRDTQYF
TRBJ2-6 | TRBV7-2 | . | . | TGTGCCAGCAGCTTAGCGCCAAGAGGGGCGACTGGGGCCAACGTCCTGACTTTC | CASSLAPRGATGANVLTF
TRBJ1-1 | TRBV5-5 | . | . | TGTGCCAGCAGCTTCATGCGAGGGACTGAAGCTTTCTTT | CASSFMRGTEAFF
TRBJ2-1 | TRBV7-2 | TRBD1 | . | TGTGCCAGCAGCCGGACAGGGAGTTTCAATGAGCAGTTCTTC | CASSRTGSFNEQFF
TRBJ2-2 | TRBV9 | . | . | TGTGCCAGCATAACCGGGGAGCTGTTTTTT | CASITGELFF
TRBJ1-1 | TRBV30 | . | . | TGTGCCCGGAGTCCGGGGGGCCAGACTGAAGCTTTCTTT | CARSPGGQTEAFF
TRBJ2-5 | TRBV5-1 | . | . | TGCGCCAGCAGCTTTGGGGGGGCCTTAGAGACCCAGTACTTC | CASSFGGALETQYF
TRBJ2-5 | TRBV5-1 | . | . | TGCGCCAGCAGCTTGGGACCTCCACCCAAAGAGACCCAGTACTTC | CASSLGPPPKETQYF
TRBJ1-1 | TRBV18 | . | once | TGTGCCAGCTCCCACTATACATCTGAAGCTTTCTTT | CASSHYTSEAFF
TRBJ1-2 | TRBV19 | . | . | TGTGCCAGTAGGAGCACTGGGGGGAGCCGCAGAGGCTACACCTTC | CASRSTGGSRRGYTF
TRBJ2-7 | TRBV5-6 | . | . | TGTGCCAGCAGCTCAAGGGACGGGACCGCGGCGGGCGAGCAGTACTTC | CASSSRDGTAAGEQYF
TRBJ2-7 | TRBV11-2 | TRBD1 | . | TGTGCCAGCAGCCCCCGGACAGGGCCCTACGAGCAGTACTTC | CASSPRTGPYEQYF
TRBJ1-2 | TRBV7-8 | TRBD1 | . | TGTGCCAGCAGCTTAAGGTTGGACTTACAGGGGGCTCGGGGACTTGGCTATGGCTACACCTTC | CASSLRLDLQGARGLGYGYTF
TRBJ2-5 | TRBV5-1 | TRBD2 | . | TGCGCCAGCAGCTTCCAAGCGGGGACCCAAGAGACCCAGTACTTC | CASSFQAGTQETQYF
TRBJ1-2 | TRBV18 | . | . | TGTGCCAGCTCAGTGGACGGCTATGGCTACACCTTC | CASSVDGYGYTF
TRBJ2-3 | TRBV5-6 | TRBD2 | . | TGTGCCAGCAGCTCCACTAGCGGCACAGATACGCAGTATTTT | CASSSTSGTDTQYF
TRBJ2-1 | TRBV6-1 | TRBD1 | . | TGTGCCAGCAGCCCGGGACAGGTTCGGTACAATGAGCAGTTCTTC | CASSPGQVRYNEQFF
TRBJ1-4 | TRBV9 | . | . | TGTGCCAGCAGCGTAGGGACATCTAATGAAAAACTGTTTTTT | CASSVGTSNEKLFF
TRBJ2-3 | TRBV6-1 | . | . | TGTGCCAGCAAGATGAACAGGGTGGGGCTAGATACGCAGTATTTT | CASKMNRVGLDTQYF
TRBJ2-3 | TRBV2 | TRBD2 | . | TGTGCCAGCAGTCCAGGACTAGCGGGCACAGATACGCAGTATTTT | CASSPGLAGTDTQYF
TRBJ2-2 | TRBV6-1 | TRBD1 | once | TGTGCCAGCAGCGCCGGGACAGGGGGCAACGGGGAGCTGTTTTTT | CASSAGTGGNGELFF
TRBJ1-5 | TRBV6-6 | TRBD1 | once | TGTGCCAGCAGGACAGGGGTTCGTCAGCCCCAGCATTTT | CASRTGVRQPQHF